Listed below are T cell receptor beta chains from one sample, sequenced in a study of T cell responses to AZD1222 COVID-19 vaccine. Profiling relied on immunoSEQ multiplex PCR, and the TCRdb table lists in-frame clones only, not all of them. The sample has about 120,000 clones; roughly 88% are singletons. This material consisted of peripheral blood, taken on day 0 of AZD1222 vaccination. All receptors come from an adult in good health. Both conserved end residues are part of each CDR3. A D gene is named only where the DNA matches it firmly. Clone size, where shown, is once, few, many, or a class for clones that have expanded.

>-|-|TRBJ2-3|TRBV9
TGTGCCAGCAGCGTAGGGGATACGCAGTATTTT
CASSVGDTQYF
>-|-|TRBJ1-2|TRBV6-2/TRBV6-3
TGTGCCAGCAGTTACTCGGGGGAGGGGGATGGCTACACCTTC
CASSYSGEGDGYTF
>-|-|TRBJ2-2|TRBV13
TGTGCCAGCAGCTTCGGTGGGGGCGGGGAGCTGTTTTTT
CASSFGGGGELFF
>-|few|TRBJ1-5|TRBV28
TGTGCCAGCATACTGGGGGGAAGCAATCAGCCCCAGCATTTT
CASILGGSNQPQHF
>-|-|TRBJ2-5|TRBV4-1
TGCGCCAGCAGCCAAGTACTGGGTCCCCGAGAGACCCAGTACTTC
CASSQVLGPRETQYF
>-|-|TRBJ1-1|TRBV6-5
TGTGCCAGCAGTTACTCGGGGGGGAACACTGAAGCTTTCTTT
CASSYSGGNTEAFF
>-|-|TRBJ1-4|TRBV7-6
TGTGCCAGCAGCTTAACGTCGGGACCTTTTGAAAAACTGTTTTTT
CASSLTSGPFEKLFF
>TRBD2|once|TRBJ2-1|TRBV4-3
TGCGCCAGCAGCCGAAAGGGAGGGACTAGCGGAAGCTCCTACAATGAGCAGTTCTTC
CASSRKGGTSGSSYNEQFF
>-|-|TRBJ1-5|TRBV6-1
TGTGCCAGCAGTGAAAGGGGGGGGCGACAGCCCCAGCATTTT
CASSERGGRQPQHF
>TRBD1|-|TRBJ1-5|TRBV18
TGTGCCAGCTCACCGCCTTTGGACAGGACCCTTCGACAGCCCCAGCATTTT
CASSPPLDRTLRQPQHF
>-|once|TRBJ2-1|TRBV24-1
TGTGCCACCAGTGAGATGAATGAGCAGTTCTTC
CATSEMNEQFF
>-|-|TRBJ1-2|TRBV19
TGTGCCAGCAGTGCCGTCTATGGCTACACCTTC
CASSAVYGYTF
>-|once|TRBJ1-1|TRBV3-1/TRBV3-2
TGTGCCAGCAGCCGGGGGAATACTGAAGCTTTCTTT
CASSRGNTEAFF
>-|once|TRBJ1-3|TRBV6-6
TGTGCCAGCAGTCCCTCAACCTCTGGAAACACCATATATTTT
CASSPSTSGNTIYF
>TRBD1|-|TRBJ1-2|TRBV3-1/TRBV3-2
TGTGCCAGCAGCCAACCCTCGACAGGGAACTATGGCTACACCTTC
CASSQPSTGNYGYTF
>-|-|TRBJ1-2|TRBV2
TGTGCCAGCAGTGAACAGGGTTCCGCCTATGGCTACACCTTC
CASSEQGSAYGYTF
>TRBD1|-|TRBJ2-3|TRBV7-2
TGTGCCAGCAGCCCAGGACAGGCTAGCACAGATACGCAGTATTTT
CASSPGQASTDTQYF
>TRBD2|-|TRBJ2-2|TRBV4-2
TGTGCCAGCAGACCCTTCAGCGGGGTAGGTTCGTGGGACACCGGGGAGCTGTTTTTT
CASRPFSGVGSWDTGELFF
>-|medium-sized|TRBJ1-1|TRBV5-6
TGTGCCAGCAGCTTGGCCGGCCGGAACACTGAAGCTTTCTTT
CASSLAGRNTEAFF
>TRBD2|once|TRBJ2-3|TRBV5-4
TGTGCCAGCAGCCAGCCACGGGGGGGGAGCACAGATACGCAGTATTTT
CASSQPRGGSTDTQYF
>-|-|TRBJ2-7|TRBV28
TGTGCCAGCAGTTCCCCCCCGCAGGTATGGGAGCAGTACTTC
CASSSPPQVWEQYF
>-|-|TRBJ1-2|TRBV6-1
TGTGCCAGCAGTGGCCGGGACACTGAAGATTTAAACTATGGCTACACCTTC
CASSGRDTEDLNYGYTF
>-|-|TRBJ2-7|TRBV28
TGTGCCAGCAGGCCGCAGGGGCTAACCTACGAGCAGTACTTC
CASRPQGLTYEQYF
>-|-|TRBJ1-1|TRBV28
TGTGCCAGCAGTTTATTCCAGGTGGGTCGGACTGAAGCTTTCTTT
CASSLFQVGRTEAFF
>TRBD1|-|TRBJ1-4|TRBV28
TGTGCCATCCGACAGGGGGAAAAACTGTTTTTT
CAIRQGEKLFF